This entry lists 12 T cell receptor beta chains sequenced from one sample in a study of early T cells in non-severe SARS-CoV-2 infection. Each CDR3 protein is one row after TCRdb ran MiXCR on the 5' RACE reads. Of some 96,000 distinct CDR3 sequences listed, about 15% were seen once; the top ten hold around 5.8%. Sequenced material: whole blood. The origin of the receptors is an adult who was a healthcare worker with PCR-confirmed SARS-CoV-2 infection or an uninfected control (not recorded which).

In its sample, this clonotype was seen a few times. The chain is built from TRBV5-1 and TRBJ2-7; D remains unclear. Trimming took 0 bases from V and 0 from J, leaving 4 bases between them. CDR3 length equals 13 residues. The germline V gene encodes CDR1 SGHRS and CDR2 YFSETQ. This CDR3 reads CASSLAASYEQYF. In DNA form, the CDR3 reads TGCGCCAGCAGCTTGGCTGCCTCCTACGAGCAGTACTTC.

The CDR3 DNA reads as TGTGCCATCAGTGAGTCAGAAGGGGAAGCTTTCTTT. Its translation: CAISESEGEAFF. The J gene is TRBJ1-1, the V gene TRBV10-3; D call uncertain. V lost 0 bases to trimming and J lost 8 bases, with 7 bases between them. Germline V gene sequence: CDR1 ENHRY, CDR2 SYGVKD. CDR3 size: 12 residues.

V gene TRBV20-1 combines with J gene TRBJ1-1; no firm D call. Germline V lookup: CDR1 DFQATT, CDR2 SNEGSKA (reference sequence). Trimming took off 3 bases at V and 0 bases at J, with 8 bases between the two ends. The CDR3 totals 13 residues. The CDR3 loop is CSASLQVNTEAFF. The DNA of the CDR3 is TGCAGTGCTAGTCTGCAGGTGAACACTGAAGCTTTCTTT.

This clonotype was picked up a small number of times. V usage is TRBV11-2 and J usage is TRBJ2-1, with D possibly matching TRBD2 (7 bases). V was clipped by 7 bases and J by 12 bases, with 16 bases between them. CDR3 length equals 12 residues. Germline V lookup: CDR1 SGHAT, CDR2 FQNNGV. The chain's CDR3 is CASTPGGLGQFF. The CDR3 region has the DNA TGTGCCAGCACCCCCGGGGGGCTGGGGCAGTTCTTC. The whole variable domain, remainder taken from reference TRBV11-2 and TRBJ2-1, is EAGVAQSPRYKIIEKRQSVAFWCNPISGHATLYWYQQILGQGPKLLIQFQNNGVVDDSQLPKDRFSAERLKGVDSTLKIQPAKLEDSAVYLCASTPGGLGQFFGPGTRLTVL.

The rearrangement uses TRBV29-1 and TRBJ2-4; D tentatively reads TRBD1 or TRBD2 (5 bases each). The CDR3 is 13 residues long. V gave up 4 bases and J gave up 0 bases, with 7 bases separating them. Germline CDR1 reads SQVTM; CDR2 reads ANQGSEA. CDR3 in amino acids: CSVGGLAKNIQYF. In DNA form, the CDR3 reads TGCAGCGTTGGGGGGTTAGCCAAAAACATTCAGTACTTC.

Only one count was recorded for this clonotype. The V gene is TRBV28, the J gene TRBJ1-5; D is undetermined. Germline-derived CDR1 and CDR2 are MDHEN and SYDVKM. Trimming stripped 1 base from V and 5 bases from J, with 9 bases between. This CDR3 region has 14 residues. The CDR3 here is CASSLSGRHQPQHF. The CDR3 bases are TGTGCCAGCAGTTTATCCGGTAGACATCAGCCCCAGCATTTT.

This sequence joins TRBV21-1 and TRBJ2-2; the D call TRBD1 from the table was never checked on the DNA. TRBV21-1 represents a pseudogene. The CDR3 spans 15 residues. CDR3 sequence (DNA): TGTGCCAGCAACAAAAGGGGGAACCCAAGGCACAAGCTGTTTTTT. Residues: CASNKRGNPRHKLFF.

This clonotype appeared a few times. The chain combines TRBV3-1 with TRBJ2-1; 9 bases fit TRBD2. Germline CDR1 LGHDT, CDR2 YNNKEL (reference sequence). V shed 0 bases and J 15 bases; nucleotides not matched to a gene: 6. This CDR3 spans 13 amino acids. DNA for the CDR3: TGTGCCAGCAGCCAAGATCGGAGCGGGAGGCTGTTCTTC. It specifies CASSQDRSGRLFF.

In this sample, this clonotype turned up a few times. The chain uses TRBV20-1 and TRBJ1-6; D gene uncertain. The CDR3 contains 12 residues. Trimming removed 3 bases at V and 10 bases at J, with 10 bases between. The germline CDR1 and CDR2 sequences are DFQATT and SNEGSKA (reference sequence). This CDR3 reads CSASVGGSPLHF. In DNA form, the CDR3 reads TGCAGTGCTAGCGTCGGTGGCTCACCCCTCCACTTT.

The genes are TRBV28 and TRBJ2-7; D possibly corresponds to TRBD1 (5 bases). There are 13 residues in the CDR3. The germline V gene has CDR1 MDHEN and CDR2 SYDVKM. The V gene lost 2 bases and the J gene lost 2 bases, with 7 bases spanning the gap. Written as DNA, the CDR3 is TGTGCCAGCAGTTTACCAGGGCCCTACGAGCAGTACTTC. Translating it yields CASSLPGPYEQYF.

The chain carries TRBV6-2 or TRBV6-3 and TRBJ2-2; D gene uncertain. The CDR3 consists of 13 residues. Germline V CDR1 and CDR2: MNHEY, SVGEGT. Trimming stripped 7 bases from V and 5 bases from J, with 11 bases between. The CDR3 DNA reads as TGTGCCAGCATCATACCCCGGACCGGGGAGCTGTTTTTT. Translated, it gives CASIIPRTGELFF.

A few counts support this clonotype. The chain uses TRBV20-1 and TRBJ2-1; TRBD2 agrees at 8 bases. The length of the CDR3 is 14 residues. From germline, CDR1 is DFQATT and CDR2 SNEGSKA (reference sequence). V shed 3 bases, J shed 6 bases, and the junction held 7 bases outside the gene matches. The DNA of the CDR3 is TGCAGTGCTAGTTCCAGCGGGAGAGCCAATGAGCAGTTCTTC. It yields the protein CSASSSGRANEQFF.